This T cell receptor (beta chain) was documented in a study of T cell changes during pregnancy in multiple sclerosis. The germline V gene encodes CDR1 MNHEY and CDR2 SMNVEV (reference sequence). V was clipped by 5 bases and J by 5 bases, with 18 bases between them. There are 15 residues in the CDR3. TCRdb keeps only in-frame clones here, not all; method: immunoSEQ multiplex PCR. Of more than 90,000 clones in the sample, more than 85% are singletons; the top ten hold more than 1.5%. The chain uses TRBV27 and TRBJ2-5; D might be TRBD2 (6 bases). Sample: peripheral blood, taken in the third trimester of pregnancy. The receptor comes from a female donor with multiple sclerosis, enrolled in a pregnancy study. DNA of the CDR3: TGTGCCAGCAGTCTAAACGGGGGAGTGGGGGAGACCCAGTACTTC. Translated, it gives CASSLNGGVGETQYF.